The 13 T cell receptor beta chains presented below share a single source sample, sequenced in a study of control samples from healthy donors and cancer patients. Some clones are missing from TCRdb's copy, which holds only in-frame ones; the method was immunoSEQ multiplex PCR. Here the sample spans about 95,000 clones, 88% being singletons. The sample consisted of blood. The source is a woman in her 70s in good health.

In the case of this clone: The sample carries other DNA sequences with the same CDR3. V is TRBV20-1 and J is TRBJ2-5; D gene ambiguous. Germline V gene sequence: CDR1 DFQATT, CDR2 SNEGSKA (reference sequence). This CDR3 region has 11 residues. Trimming pared 4 bases from V and 3 bases from J, leaving 6 bases between. Written as DNA, the CDR3 is TGCAGTGCTACTAGAGAAGAGACCCAGTACTTC. It specifies CSATREETQYF.

The chain carries TRBV11-2 and TRBJ2-7; a weak D match, TRBD2 (6 bases). This CDR3 contains 14 residues. CDR1 is SGHAT, CDR2 FQNNGV, per germline. Between the trimmed V and J ends, which lost 1 base and 2 bases, there was a span of 9 bases. CDR3 DNA: TGTGCCAGCAGCTTAGCGGGAGCGCCCTACGAGCAGTACTTC. Translating gives CASSLAGAPYEQYF.

Only one count was recorded for this clone. The J gene is TRBJ1-5, the V gene TRBV19; tentative D call: TRBD1 (5 bases). CDR1 is LNHDA, CDR2 SQIVND, per germline (reference sequence). The CDR3 is 15 amino acids. V was clipped by 8 bases and J by 0 bases, with 14 bases between them. The CDR3 spells CASSFGTVSNQPQHF. The CDR3 coding sequence is TGTGCCAGTTCGTTTGGGACGGTTAGCAATCAGCCCCAGCATTTT.

This chain joins TRBV5-6 and TRBJ1-3, with D unresolved. The CDR3 runs to 14 residues. Germline V gene sequence: CDR1 SGHDT, CDR2 YYEEEE. V lost 2 bases, J lost 4 bases, and 10 bases lay in between. This CDR3 is CASSFGLIGNTIYF. For the CDR3, the DNA is TGTGCCAGCAGCTTCGGCCTTATCGGAAACACCATATATTTT.

The CDR3 sequence is CASSQEVGSPLHF. The DNA for the CDR3 is TGTGCCAGCAGCCAAGAAGTAGGTTCACCCCTCCACTTT. This chain connects TRBV14 to TRBJ1-6, with unresolved D. Germline loops: CDR1 SGHDN, CDR2 FVKESK. The CDR3 is made up of 13 amino acids. The V gene lost 0 bases and the J gene lost 9 bases, with 6 bases spanning the gap.

This chain joins TRBV13 and TRBJ2-7, with D maybe TRBD2 (5 bases). Germline V gene sequence: CDR1 PRHDT, CDR2 FYEKMQ (reference sequence). The CDR3 extends over 11 amino acids. V was clipped by 2 bases and J by 7 bases, with 6 bases between them. Here the CDR3 reads CASSLRGEQYF. The CDR3 DNA follows: TGTGCCAGCAGCTTAAGAGGGGAGCAGTACTTC.

The V and J genes are TRBV10-2 and TRBJ2-5, with 12 bases that match TRBD2. V trimming: 6 bases; J trimming: 0 bases; junction bases outside the gene matches: 5. The CDR3 has 16 amino acids. Germline CDR1 reads WSHSY; CDR2 reads SAAADI. CDR3 sequence: CASRGGLAGYQETQYF. The CDR3 DNA reads TGCGCCAGCAGGGGAGGACTAGCGGGGTACCAAGAGACCCAGTACTTC.

The genes are TRBV11-2 and TRBJ2-1, with D tentatively TRBD2 (6 bases). The V and J ends lost 0 bases and 8 bases respectively, with 11 bases between them. The CDR3 loop spans 14 amino acids. Germline loops: CDR1 SGHAT, CDR2 FQNNGV. DNA for the CDR3: TGTGCCAGCAGCTTAGATCGGGGGACCCATGAGCAGTTCTTC. Residues: CASSLDRGTHEQFF.

This clone showed up just a few times. V is TRBV4-1 and J is TRBJ1-1; D is undetermined. V was clipped by 1 base and J by 7 bases, with 13 bases between them. Germline V gene lookup returns CDR1 MGHRA and CDR2 YSYEKL. The CDR3 extends over 14 amino acids. The CDR3 is CASSQVVQRSEAFF. CDR3 in DNA: TGCGCCAGCAGCCAAGTGGTACAGCGGAGTGAAGCTTTCTTT.

The rearrangement uses TRBV6-5 and TRBJ1-3, with D possibly TRBD1 on 5 matching bases. The CDR3 totals 16 residues. V was clipped by 0 bases and J by 3 bases, with 12 bases between them. Germline V gene lookup returns CDR1 MNHEY and CDR2 SVGAGI. The CDR3 DNA is TGTGCCAGCAGTTACTCGACAGCCAGTATTGGAAACACCATATATTTT. Translating gives CASSYSTASIGNTIYF.

The rearrangement links TRBV29-1 to TRBJ2-3, with 7 bases identical to TRBD1. Unmatched junction bases numbered 6, after V lost 6 bases and J lost 0 bases. The CDR3 runs 14 residues. The germline V gene encodes CDR1 SQVTM and CDR2 ANQGSEA. In DNA form, the CDR3 reads TGCAGCGTAGCCCCGGGACAGAGCACAGATACGCAGTATTTT. Translation: CSVAPGQSTDTQYF.

This clone has only a few counts. The chain combines TRBV6-1 with TRBJ2-5; tentative D call: TRBD2 (5 bases). CDR1 is MNHNS and CDR2 is SASEGT in the germline V gene. Trimming stripped 0 bases from V and 2 bases from J, with 19 bases between. The CDR3 runs to 18 residues. Here the CDR3 reads CASSEASGLPLRQETQYF. CDR3 nucleotides: TGTGCCAGCAGTGAAGCCTCAGGACTTCCCTTGAGGCAAGAGACCCAGTACTTC.

V and J are TRBV5-1 and TRBJ1-6; tentative D call: TRBD1 (5 bases). This CDR3 has 16 amino acids. V lost 4 bases and J 1 base, leaving 12 bases between the germline ends. Germline lookup yields CDR1 SGHRS and CDR2 YFSETQ. The CDR3 loop reads CASSLLAGSYNSPLHF. In DNA, the CDR3 is TGCGCCAGCAGCCTGTTAGCAGGGTCCTATAATTCACCCCTCCACTTT. The variable domain in full, with the rest retrieved from reference TRBV5-1 and TRBJ1-6, is KAGVTQTPRYLIKTRGQQVTLSCSPISGHRSVSWYQQTPGQGLQFLFEYFSETQRNKGNFPGRFSGRQFSNSRSEMNVSTLELGDSALYLCASSLLAGSYNSPLHFGNGTRLTVT.